This T cell receptor (beta chain) came from a study of blood T cell repertoires in COVID-19. On the study more broadly: Samples taken during acute and convalescent COVID-19 were collected in the United States, Italy and Spain. Nucleic acid was either cDNA or gDNA, and it came from T cells, B-cell-depleted T cells, or PBMCs.

As processed by the authors: It was from reference gene primer amplification that nucleated cell counts were estimated. The assay was immunoSEQ multiplex PCR, and TCRdb's table has in-frame clones only and misses some. V, J and clone size are those of that table, while D and trimming were read from the DNA. Counted here are about 300,000 clones, around 87% occurring once; the ten biggest clones make up about 1.6%. The TCR was taken from a woman in her thirties or forties who had recovered from COVID-19. Sequencing was performed on peripheral blood.

CDR3 DNA: TGCGCCAGCAGCTCCGACACTAGCGGGGGACTCTCAGTATTGCCCCTGTTCTTC. It yields the protein CASSSDTSGGLSVLPLFF. The rearrangement links TRBV5-1 to TRBJ2-1; 11 bases are a match to TRBD2. Looked up from germline, CDR1 is SGHRS and CDR2 is YFSETQ. V lost 3 bases, J lost 15 bases, and 23 bases stayed unmatched. The CDR3 totals 18 residues.